This entry describes one TCR beta chain. Its antigen is as yet unknown. The sample is drawn from a study of response to subunit inactivated influenza vaccine. TCRdb itself ran the RT-PCR reads through MiXCR, one entry per CDR3 protein. The sample lists hundreds of thousands of distinct CDR3 sequences, 12% to 15% occurring once. J gave up 6 bases and V 5 bases, and 14 bases lay outside the gene matches. The CDR3 totals 15 residues. Germline CDR1 and CDR2: SGDLS and YYNGEE. The study's findings and limits: There was a suggestion from the authors that each seasonal influenza vaccination recruits few new T cells.

The sample was PBMCs from blood, taken 14 to 15 days before vaccination. The chain employs TRBV9 and TRBJ2-7; TRBD1 matches at 7 bases. The TCR sequence derives from a man between 50 and 59 years old who received an inactivated influenza vaccine. In DNA, the CDR3 is TGTGCCAGCAGAGCCGCCCCCGACAGGGCTTCCGAGCAGTACTTC. Protein sequence: CASRAAPDRASEQYF.